A selection of T cell receptor beta chains follows, all from one sample in a study of blood T cell repertoires in COVID-19. TCRdb's table, derived via immunoSEQ multiplex PCR, lists solely in-frame clones and lacks some. The top ten clones hold approximately 4.6% of a sample with 200,000 to 250,000 clones, approximately 80% of them seen once. Sequences were obtained from PBMCs or T cells enriched from blood (not recorded which). The receptors were sampled from a man under 40 with acute COVID-19. Both conserved end residues are part of each CDR3. D genes are given only for firm matches. Expanded clones get a size class; other rows say once, few or many, or leave the size out.

TRBV6-1,TRBD1,TRBJ1-1,-,CASTLLLTGTTEAFF,TGTGCCAGCACACTCCTCCTGACAGGGACCACTGAAGCTTTCTTT
TRBV18,TRBD1,TRBJ1-1,-,CASHSATGGTEAFF,TGTGCCAGCCACTCTGCGACAGGGGGCACTGAAGCTTTCTTT
TRBV5-1,-,TRBJ1-1,-,CASSLAGGDLNTEAFF,TGCGCCAGCAGCTTGGCCGGGGGAGACCTGAACACTGAAGCTTTCTTT
TRBV3-1/TRBV3-2,-,TRBJ1-3,-,CASSQAEAVSGNTIYF,TGTGCCAGCAGCCAAGCTGAGGCTGTCTCTGGAAACACCATATATTTT
TRBV10-3,TRBD1,TRBJ1-3,-,CAISVDRAGNTIYF,TGTGCCATCAGTGTAGACAGGGCTGGAAACACCATATATTTT
TRBV12-3/TRBV12-4,-,TRBJ1-1,many,CASSSQWNTEAFF,TGTGCCAGCAGTTCCCAGTGGAACACTGAAGCTTTCTTT
TRBV3-1/TRBV3-2,-,TRBJ1-1,-,CASSPSGRGNTEAFF,TGTGCCAGCAGCCCATCGGGCAGGGGAAACACTGAAGCTTTCTTT
TRBV5-4,TRBD1,TRBJ2-7,-,CASSFGQGGPEQYF,TGTGCCAGCAGCTTCGGACAGGGAGGTCCCGAGCAGTACTTC
TRBV5-1,-,TRBJ1-1,-,CASNRGGSGDTEAFF,TGCGCCAGCAATAGGGGGGGCTCTGGGGACACTGAAGCTTTCTTT
TRBV3-1/TRBV3-2,-,TRBJ1-2,-,CASSLEGSKGYTF,TGTGCCAGCAGCCTTGAAGGGAGTAAAGGCTACACCTTC
TRBV11-3,TRBD2,TRBJ2-7,-,CASSPGGAVYEQYF,TGTGCCAGCAGCCCCGGGGGGGCGGTCTACGAGCAGTACTTC
TRBV5-1,TRBD1,TRBJ2-2,-,CASSPETGGNTGELFF,TGCGCCAGCAGCCCGGAGACAGGGGGAAACACCGGGGAGCTGTTTTTT
TRBV7-2,TRBD2,TRBJ2-1,-,CASSVPGLAGGFYNEQFF,TGTGCCAGCAGCGTCCCGGGACTAGCGGGGGGATTCTACAATGAGCAGTTCTTC
TRBV7-3,TRBD1,TRBJ1-6,-,CASSPTGGSPLHF,TGTGCCAGCAGCCCGACAGGGGGGTCACCCCTCCACTTT
TRBV5-1,-,TRBJ1-5,few,CASSLNGEGYQPQHF,TGCGCCAGCAGCTTGAACGGGGAAGGGTATCAGCCCCAGCATTTT
TRBV2,-,TRBJ2-4,-,CASREQGPKNIQYF,TGTGCCAGCAGGGAGCAGGGCCCCAAAAACATTCAGTACTTC
TRBV14,-,TRBJ2-1,few,CASRAGLLNEQFF,TGTGCCAGTCGTGCGGGGCTCCTAAATGAGCAGTTCTTC
TRBV12-2,-,TRBJ1-1,-,CASRLVRQGGIGTEAFF,TGTGCAAGTCGCTTAGTACGGCAGGGGGGTATCGGCACTGAAGCTTTCTTT
TRBV28,-,TRBJ2-3,-,CASSSPLRGVLDTQYF,TGTGCCAGCAGTTCCCCCCTCAGAGGCGTTCTGGATACGCAGTATTTT
TRBV20-1,-,TRBJ1-1,-,CSASTGRAPEAFF,TGCAGTGCTAGTACAGGGCGGGCACCTGAAGCTTTCTTT
TRBV19,TRBD1,TRBJ2-5,-,CASSGQGPETQYF,TGTGCCAGTAGTGGACAGGGTCCGGAGACCCAGTACTTC
TRBV11-2,-,TRBJ2-1,once,CASSLREAAALVGQFF,TGTGCCAGCAGCCTACGCGAGGCTGCGGCTCTGGTGGGGCAGTTCTTC
TRBV7-3,TRBD1,TRBJ1-6,-,CASSLGTGNSPLHF,TGTGCCAGCAGCTTGGGGACAGGGAATTCACCCCTCCACTTT
TRBV19,TRBD2,TRBJ2-1,-,CASVGWAGGTNEQFF,TGTGCCAGCGTGGGCTGGGCGGGGGGAACGAATGAGCAGTTCTTC
TRBV15,-,TRBJ1-2,-,CATSRGSGVYTF,TGTGCCACCAGCAGAGGCTCAGGGGTGTACACCTTC
TRBV6-5,-,TRBJ1-2,-,CASSMGRYYGYTF,TGTGCCAGCAGTATGGGGAGATACTATGGCTACACCTTC
TRBV14,TRBD1,TRBJ1-1,-,CASSQHRQGRTMGAEAFF,TGTGCCAGCAGCCAACATCGACAGGGGCGAACTATGGGGGCTGAAGCTTTCTTT
TRBV25-1,-,TRBJ1-5,-,CASSDGGLSNQPQHF,TGTGCCAGCAGTGATGGAGGACTTAGCAATCAGCCCCAGCATTTT
TRBV20-1,TRBD1,TRBJ1-2,-,CSATQGDGYTF,TGCAGTGCAACACAGGGGGATGGCTACACCTTC
TRBV28,TRBD1,TRBJ1-5,-,CASREGTANQPQHF,TGTGCCAGCAGGGAGGGGACAGCCAATCAGCCCCAGCATTTT
TRBV13,TRBD2,TRBJ2-3,once,CASRRIAGGTSDTQYF,TGTGCCAGCAGGCGGATAGCGGGGGGGACCTCAGATACGCAGTATTTT
TRBV27,-,TRBJ1-2,-,CASSRLRQARSYTF,TGTGCCAGCAGTCGCTTGCGACAGGCTCGGAGCTACACCTTC
TRBV11-2,-,TRBJ2-3,once,CASSPTAGPADTQYF,TGTGCCAGCAGCCCTACCGCAGGTCCCGCGGATACGCAGTATTTT
TRBV5-5,TRBD1,TRBJ2-7,few,CASSPIKRDRVSAYEQYF,TGTGCCAGCAGCCCAATCAAAAGGGACAGGGTTTCGGCCTACGAGCAGTACTTC
TRBV19,-,TRBJ1-4,-,CASSIAGGDYEKLFF,TGTGCCAGTAGTATTGCCGGCGGGGACTATGAAAAACTGTTTTTT
TRBV2,-,TRBJ2-7,-,CASAGQFIHYEQYF,TGTGCCAGCGCGGGACAGTTCATTCACTACGAGCAGTACTTC
TRBV6-5,TRBD1,TRBJ1-1,-,CASSRTGNTEAFF,TGTGCCAGCAGTAGGACAGGGAACACTGAAGCTTTCTTT
TRBV2,TRBD1,TRBJ2-3,few,CASRAGTGDSAQYF,TGTGCCAGCAGGGCCGGGACAGGGGACAGCGCGCAGTATTTT
TRBV7-2,TRBD2,TRBJ2-7,-,CASSLGSGGYEQYF,TGTGCCAGCAGCTTAGGTAGCGGGGGTTACGAGCAGTACTTC
TRBV19,TRBD1,TRBJ1-2,-,CASSSGTGESKANYGYTF,TGTGCCAGTAGTTCCGGGACAGGAGAAAGTAAGGCTAACTATGGCTACACCTTC
TRBV19,TRBD2,TRBJ2-5,-,CASQAGGRETQYF,TGTGCCAGCCAAGCGGGGGGGCGGGAGACCCAGTACTTC
TRBV6-5,TRBD1,TRBJ1-5,few,CASSSGQDRRPQHF,TGTGCCAGCAGTTCGGGACAGGATCGAAGGCCCCAGCATTTT
TRBV28,TRBD1,TRBJ1-2,-,CASRQGGSNYGYTF,TGTGCCAGCAGACAGGGGGGCTCTAACTATGGCTACACCTTC
TRBV2,-,TRBJ1-5,-,CASSDWLEVLNQPQHF,TGTGCCAGCAGTGATTGGTTAGAGGTCCTCAATCAGCCCCAGCATTTT
TRBV18,-,TRBJ2-6,-,CASLPKSSGANVLTF,TGTGCCAGCTTACCAAAGAGCTCTGGGGCCAACGTCCTGACTTTC
TRBV19,-,TRBJ1-4,-,CASSIVGSSPGGEKLFF,TGTGCCAGTAGTATAGTTGGATCGAGCCCCGGAGGTGAAAAACTGTTTTTT
TRBV7-6,-,TRBJ2-7,-,CASSPGLLEYEQYF,TGTGCCAGCAGCCCGGGACTCCTGGAGTACGAGCAGTACTTC
TRBV18,TRBD2,TRBJ2-7,-,CASSPAGRGGNYEQYF,TGTGCCAGCTCACCAGCAGGCCGCGGGGGGAACTACGAGCAGTACTTC
TRBV6-1,TRBD2,TRBJ2-7,few,CASSEVSGGAYEQYF,TGTGCCAGCAGTGAAGTTAGCGGGGGGGCCTACGAGCAGTACTTC
TRBV6-5,TRBD2,TRBJ2-7,once,CASSYNRGGALEQYF,TGTGCCAGCAGTTACAATAGGGGAGGGGCGCTTGAGCAGTACTTC
TRBV2,-,TRBJ2-2,-,CATQEGNTGELFF,TGTGCCACCCAGGAGGGGAACACCGGGGAGCTGTTTTTT
TRBV19,-,TRBJ1-1,-,CASSIRGGTEAFF,TGTGCCAGTAGTATTCGGGGGGGAACTGAAGCTTTCTTT
TRBV9,-,TRBJ1-1,-,CASSAGLLTNEAFF,TGTGCCAGCAGCGCGGGACTCCTAACTAATGAAGCTTTCTTT
TRBV5-6,TRBD2,TRBJ2-2,few,CASSFALAGGLSNTGELFF,TGTGCCAGCAGCTTCGCCCTAGCGGGGGGGCTTTCGAACACCGGGGAGCTGTTTTTT
TRBV5-6,-,TRBJ1-5,-,CASSTDGISNQPQHF,TGTGCCAGCAGTACCGACGGGATTTCTAATCAGCCCCAGCATTTT
TRBV6-5,TRBD1,TRBJ1-1,-,CASSLRTGGHTEAFF,TGTGCCAGCAGTTTACGGACAGGGGGTCACACTGAAGCTTTCTTT